The 13 T cell receptor beta chains below were found in one sample sequenced in a study of blood T cell repertoires in COVID-19. Sequencing used immunoSEQ multiplex PCR; TCRdb keeps in-frame clones, though not all of them. The sample has about 70,000 clones, around nine tenths seen once. Source material: peripheral blood. The source is a human donor in a cohort sampled during active COVID-19.

The chain couples TRBV28 to TRBJ2-7, with D perhaps TRBD1 (6 bases). V lost 9 bases and J 4 bases, leaving 19 bases between the germline ends. The CDR3 extends over 14 amino acids. CDR1 and CDR2 (germline): MDHEN, SYDVKM. The CDR3 spells CASDPRVGGYEQYF. For the CDR3, the DNA is TGTGCCAGTGACCCCCGGGTAGGGGGATACGAGCAGTACTTC.

V usage is TRBV27 and J usage is TRBJ2-5, with a weak D call TRBD2 (5 bases). Germline V gene sequence: CDR1 MNHEY, CDR2 SMNVEV (reference sequence). The CDR3 runs to 15 residues. V was cut by 8 bases and J by 1 base, with 17 bases left in between. CDR3 sequence (DNA): TGTGCCAGCCGGCGGGTAGCGCCGACCCAAGAGACCCAGTACTTC. This translates into CASRRVAPTQETQYF.

The V call is TRBV12-3 or TRBV12-4, the J call TRBJ1-5; D gene uncertain. The V end was cut by 8 bases, the J end by 5 bases, with 13 bases between. This CDR3 region has 13 residues. The CDR3 sequence is CASPRRAHQPQHF. As DNA, the CDR3 is TGTGCCAGCCCCAGGAGGGCCCATCAGCCCCAGCATTTT.

The chain joins TRBV28 to TRBJ1-5, with 7 bases aligning to TRBD1. The V gene's germline CDR1 is MDHEN and CDR2 SYDVKM. J was trimmed by 1 base and V by 3 bases; bases with no gene match: 3. This CDR3 has 15 amino acids. The CDR3 sequence: CASSFWGQSNQPQHF. CDR3 bases: TGTGCCAGCAGTTTCTGGGGACAGAGCAATCAGCCCCAGCATTTT.

As to this clone: This sample also contains other DNA sequences that code for the same CDR3. V and J are TRBV9 and TRBJ1-2; TRBD1 might be the D (6 bases). V was pared by 0 bases and J by 6 bases, with 9 bases between. Germline V CDR1 and CDR2: SGDLS, YYNGEE. This CDR3 is built from 13 residues. The CDR3, as DNA: TGTGCCAGCAGCGTAGGGGGGGGCGATGGCTACACCTTC. It translates to CASSVGGGDGYTF.

This chain uses TRBV6-5 with TRBJ1-1, with unresolved D. The germline CDR1 and CDR2 sequences are MNHEY and SVGAGI. The CDR3 totals 11 residues. V lost 4 bases to trimming and J lost 5 bases, with 5 bases between them. CDR3 nucleotide sequence: TGTGCCAGCAGTTTTAAAACTGAAGCTTTCTTT. Its translation is CASSFKTEAFF.

This CDR3 is CASTGQMYYGYTF. The CDR3 region has the DNA TGTGCCAGTACGGGACAGATGTACTATGGCTACACCTTC. The chain links TRBV19 to TRBJ1-2, with TRBD1 identical over 7 bases. Germline values: CDR1 LNHDA, CDR2 SQIVND (reference sequence). The CDR3 is 13 amino acids. The V and J ends lost 7 bases and 3 bases, in that order; junction bases with no gene match: 5.

This chain links TRBV5-6 with TRBJ1-2; D may be TRBD1 (5 bases). The CDR3 is 15 residues long. Per the germline V gene, CDR1 is SGHDT and CDR2 is YYEEEE. Deletions cut 3 bases from V and 6 bases from J, with 18 bases between. CDR3 residues: CASSYGTPYGDGYTF. The DNA for the CDR3 is TGTGCCAGCAGCTACGGGACTCCTTATGGGGATGGCTACACCTTC.

The V gene is TRBV11-2, the J gene TRBJ1-3; D is uncertain. Trimming took 0 bases from V and 0 from J, leaving 6 bases between them. Looked up from germline, CDR1 is SGHAT and CDR2 is FQNNGV. The CDR3 has 15 amino acids. The CDR3 sequence: CASSLDVLSGNTIYF. In nucleotides, the CDR3 is TGTGCCAGCAGCTTAGACGTCCTCTCTGGAAACACCATATATTTT.

The chain couples TRBV11-3 to TRBJ2-7, with 8 bases fitting TRBD1. V dropped 5 bases and J dropped 0; count of bases not matched to a gene: 9. This CDR3 is built from 16 residues. Germline values: CDR1 SGHNT, CDR2 YENEEA. The CDR3 DNA sequence: TGTGCCAGCAGCGCCTCCTGGACAGGGCGCTCCTACGAGCAGTACTTC. Amino acid sequence: CASSASWTGRSYEQYF.

The gene calls are TRBV4-2 and TRBJ1-1, with TRBD1 matching 11 bases. This CDR3 spans 13 amino acids. After removal of 1 base from V and 8 bases from J, the junction contained 0 bases not matched to a gene. CDR1 and CDR2 (germline): LGHNA, YNFKEQ. CDR3 DNA: TGTGCCAGCAGCCAAGGGGACAGGGGGGAAGCTTTCTTT. This encodes CASSQGDRGEAFF.

The chain couples TRBV29-1 to TRBJ1-4; maybe TRBD1 (5 bases). Looked up from germline, CDR1 is SQVTM and CDR2 is ANQGSEA. This CDR3 has 15 amino acids. The V and J ends lost 6 bases and 5 bases respectively, with 19 bases between them. The CDR3 loop is CSVLAWGEMNEKLFF. CDR3 nucleotides: TGCAGCGTCCTGGCCTGGGGGGAAATGAATGAAAAACTGTTTTTT.

This rearrangement joins TRBV15 to TRBJ1-2; possibly TRBD1 for D (6 bases). The CDR3 sequence is 16 residues long. The V gene's germline CDR1 is LNHNV and CDR2 YYDKDF (reference sequence). V was cut by 3 bases and J by 1 base, with 15 bases left in between. For the CDR3, the DNA is TGTGCCACCAGCAGGGCGCGTACAGGGAGTAACTATGGCTACACCTTC. Its translation is CATSRARTGSNYGYTF.